Following are 24 T cell receptor beta chains from one sample sequenced in a study of T cells in Graves' hyperthyroidism and ophthalmopathy. Amplification targeted TCR beta CDR3 regions from RNA transcripts. The study used the HTBI primer set for a first-round RT-PCR of the TCR CDR3. TCRdb called the multiplex PCR reads again in MiXCR, with one record for every CDR3 protein. The table shows 530,000 or so distinct CDR3 sequences, with 24% occurring only once. Sample: blood. The receptors were sampled from a woman aged 25 to 45 with Graves' ophthalmopathy.

This chain uses TRBV15 with TRBJ1-1; D is ambiguous. The germline V and J ends were trimmed by 1 base and 10 bases, with 16 bases remaining between them. This CDR3 has 14 residues. CDR1 is LNHNV and CDR2 is YYDKDF in the germline V gene (reference sequence). The CDR3 coding sequence is TGTGCCACCAGCAGAGTGGGCCGGGCGGAGGTAGCTTTCTTT. It codes for CATSRVGRAEVAFF.

There are many counts of this clonotype. The rearrangement uses TRBV29-1 and TRBJ1-2; a weak D match, TRBD1 (5 bases). From germline, CDR1 is SQVTM and CDR2 ANQGSEA. Trimming cost V 7 bases and J 6 bases, with 15 bases left between them. The CDR3 is 12 residues long. This chain's CDR3 is CSARREMDGYTF. CDR3 nucleotides: TGCAGCGCACGCAGGGAAATGGATGGCTACACCTTC.

V is TRBV30 and J is TRBJ1-2; 9 bases are shared with TRBD1. V was clipped by 0 bases and J by 4 bases; unmatched bases: 6. The CDR3 has 15 amino acids. Germline CDR1 and CDR2: GTSNPN and SVGIG (reference sequence). The CDR3 protein is CAWSVRDREGYGYTF. CDR3 nucleotides: TGTGCCTGGAGTGTGCGGGACAGGGAAGGCTATGGCTACACCTTC.

This clonotype was picked up many times. The rearrangement links TRBV6-2 or TRBV6-3 to TRBJ1-2, with D possibly being TRBD1 (5 bases). Germline assignment: CDR1 MNHEY and CDR2 SVGEGT. V lost 6 bases to trimming and J lost 2 bases, with 10 bases between them. The CDR3 covers 13 residues. The CDR3 bases are TGTGCCAGCAGACTCGACAGAAACTATGGCTACACCTTC. Amino acid sequence: CASRLDRNYGYTF.

This clonotype has ten or more counts. The V call is TRBV11-2, the J call TRBJ2-2, with TRBD1 matching over 7 bases. This CDR3 region has 15 residues. After removal of 5 bases from V and 6 bases from J, the junction contained 9 bases not matched to a gene. Looked up from germline, CDR1 is SGHAT and CDR2 is FQNNGV. The CDR3 nucleotides read TGTGCCAGCAGCCCCTCGAGTCAGGGGGCCGGGGAGCTGTTTTTT. This translates into CASSPSSQGAGELFF.

This clonotype was counted only a few times. The chain employs TRBV2 and TRBJ2-5, with D perhaps given as TRBD1 or TRBD2 (7 bases each). CDR1 is SNHLY, CDR2 FYNNEI, per germline. CDR3 length equals 14 residues. V was trimmed by 10 bases and J by 4 bases, leaving 19 bases between them. The chain's CDR3 is CATTGASGRETQYF. The CDR3 DNA reads TGTGCCACCACAGGGGCTAGCGGACGAGAGACCCAGTACTTC.

In its sample, this clonotype was seen a few times. V is TRBV7-9 and J is TRBJ2-7; 9 bases map to TRBD1. The CDR3 is 15 amino acids. The V and J ends lost 3 bases and 0 bases, in that order; junction bases with no gene match: 3. Germline V gives CDR1 SEHNR, CDR2 FQNEAQ (reference sequence). The CDR3 loop is CASSLGQGISYEQYF. The CDR3 DNA reads as TGTGCCAGCAGCTTGGGACAGGGCATCTCCTACGAGCAGTACTTC.

This rearrangement joins TRBV10-3 to TRBJ1-1; D possibly corresponds to TRBD1 (5 bases). The CDR3 contains 14 residues. Trimming pared 6 bases from V and 1 base from J, leaving 12 bases between. Germline CDR1 is ENHRY and CDR2 is SYGVKD. CDR3 region: CAIRDGRGNTEAFF. The CDR3 DNA is TGTGCCATCAGGGACGGGAGGGGGAACACTGAAGCTTTCTTT.

Here the CDR3 DNA reads TGTGCCAGCAGCTCAACCTCGGCGCAGAAGAACACTGAAGCTTTCTTT. It codes for CASSSTSAQKNTEAFF. V and J are TRBV11-2 and TRBJ1-1; D gene ambiguous. Trimming shortened V by 4 bases and J by 1 base, and 16 bases separated the two germline ends. The CDR3 runs to 16 residues. Germline lookup yields CDR1 SGHAT and CDR2 FQNNGV.

This clonotype was seen at least ten times. The V gene is TRBV2, the J gene TRBJ2-2; TRBD1 matches at 9 bases. Germline CDR1 is SNHLY and CDR2 is FYNNEI. The CDR3 is 16 amino acids. The V segment lost 4 bases and the J segment 0 bases; nucleotides outside the gene matches: 3. The CDR3 protein is CASSVGTGTNTGELFF. The CDR3 DNA reads TGTGCCAGCAGTGTAGGGACAGGGACGAACACCGGGGAGCTGTTTTTT.

The sample holds many counts of this clonotype. This chain uses TRBV29-1 with TRBJ2-2; D unresolved. The CDR3 is 13 residues long. Germline CDR1 is SQVTM and CDR2 is ANQGSEA. The ends were cut back, 2 bases at V and 1 base at J, with 5 bases in the middle. The CDR3 region is CSVESENTGELFF. The CDR3 nucleotides are TGCAGCGTTGAATCCGAGAACACCGGGGAGCTGTTTTTT.

There are many counts of this clonotype. The genes are TRBV28 and TRBJ2-5; maybe TRBD1 (5 bases). V was clipped by 5 bases and J by 4 bases, with 17 bases between them. CDR3 length: 15 residues. CDR1 MDHEN and CDR2 SYDVKM come from the germline V gene. The CDR3 DNA reads TGTGCCAGCAGTCCCACCCCAGGGATAGGAGAGACCCAGTACTTC. Its translation: CASSPTPGIGETQYF.

The rearrangement links TRBV15 to TRBJ2-7; tentative D call: TRBD2 (5 bases). The germline V gene has CDR1 LNHNV and CDR2 YYDKDF (reference sequence). V was shortened by 4 bases and J by 5 bases, with 15 bases between the two germline ends. The CDR3 sequence is 14 residues long. DNA for the CDR3: TGTGCCACCAGCACCGAACCCGGGGTCCACGAGCAGTACTTC. It codes for CATSTEPGVHEQYF.

This clonotype occurred many times. The V and J genes are TRBV5-1 and TRBJ2-7, with D uncertain. CDR1 is SGHRS, CDR2 YFSETQ, per germline. This CDR3 spans 12 amino acids. Trimming cost V 0 bases and J 5 bases, with 6 bases left between them. CDR3 bases: TGCGCCAGCAGCTTGGCAGTGAACGAGCAGTACTTC. Protein: CASSLAVNEQYF. The whole variable domain, filled in from reference TRBV5-1 and TRBJ2-7, reads KAGVTQTPRYLIKTRGQQVTLSCSPISGHRSVSWYQQTPGQGLQFLFEYFSETQRNKGNFPGRFSGRQFSNSRSEMNVSTLELGDSALYLCASSLAVNEQYFGPGTRLTVT.

There are a few counts of this clonotype. This chain connects TRBV29-1 to TRBJ1-1, with D perhaps TRBD1 (5 bases). V was pared by 6 bases and J by 4 bases, with 12 bases between. The CDR3 has 12 amino acids. Per germline, CDR1 SQVTM and CDR2 ANQGSEA. In DNA form, the CDR3 reads TGCAGCGTCGGGCAGGGAGGCACTGAAGCTTTCTTT. Protein: CSVGQGGTEAFF. The variable domain in full, completed from reference TRBV29-1 and TRBJ1-1, reads SAVISQKPSRDICQRGTSLTIQCQVDSQVTMMFWYRQQPGQSLTLIATANQGSEATYESGFVIDKFPISRPNLTFSTLTVSNMSPEDSSIYLCSVGQGGTEAFFGQGTRLTVV.

This clonotype showed up many times. The chain uses TRBV29-1 and TRBJ1-2, with a tentative D call TRBD1 (5 bases). This CDR3 is built from 14 residues. Per germline, CDR1 SQVTM and CDR2 ANQGSEA. Deletions cut 3 bases from V and 7 bases from J, with 18 bases between. CDR3 residues: CSVDFGALLGGYTF. In DNA, the CDR3 is TGCAGCGTTGATTTTGGGGCCCTCCTCGGTGGCTACACCTTC.

The chain links TRBV6-2 or TRBV6-3 to TRBJ2-7, with 7 bases that match TRBD2. Per the germline V gene, CDR1 is MNHEY and CDR2 is SVGEGT. The length of the CDR3 is 15 residues. The V gene end was trimmed by 6 bases and the J gene end by 3 bases; junction bases not matched to a gene: 11. The CDR3 is CASSHGGDGLYEQYF. The CDR3 coding sequence is TGTGCCAGCAGCCATGGGGGGGACGGACTCTACGAGCAGTACTTC.

This clonotype has a count of ten or more. The chain combines TRBV7-3 with TRBJ2-2; D is undetermined. V was shortened by 5 bases and J by 7 bases, with 8 bases between the two germline ends. The CDR3 loop spans 12 amino acids. Germline CDR1 reads SGHTA; CDR2 reads FQGTGA. CDR3 in DNA: TGTGCCAGCAGCCCCCCGGGCGGGGAGCTGTTTTTT. It codes for CASSPPGGELFF.

This clonotype was recorded many times. V gene TRBV6-1 combines with J gene TRBJ1-2, with D maybe TRBD1 (6 bases). V lost 1 base and J 2 bases, leaving 14 bases between the germline ends. There are 16 residues in the CDR3. Germline CDR1 is MNHNS and CDR2 is SASEGT. The CDR3 protein is CASSEGTGRANYGYTF. CDR3 DNA sequence: TGTGCCAGCAGTGAAGGAACAGGGAGGGCGAACTATGGCTACACCTTC.

This clonotype has ten or more counts. The chain carries TRBV20-1 and TRBJ1-2, with D possibly TRBD1 on 5 matching bases. This CDR3 has 12 residues. Trimming took off 5 bases at V and 3 bases at J, with 10 bases between the two ends. Germline lookup yields CDR1 DFQATT and CDR2 SNEGSKA (reference sequence). As DNA, the CDR3 is TGCAGTGCTCCTCGGGACGACTATGGCTACACCTTC. This gives the protein CSAPRDDYGYTF.

This clonotype was picked up many times. The chain employs TRBV19 and TRBJ2-2, with a tentative D call TRBD1 (6 bases). The CDR3 sequence is 14 residues long. CDR1 and CDR2 from the germline V gene are LNHDA and SQIVND (reference sequence). The ends were cut back, 4 bases at V and 4 bases at J, with 10 bases in the middle. The CDR3, as DNA: TGTGCCAGTAGTACACAGGGAATCACCGGGGAGCTGTTTTTT. It translates to CASSTQGITGELFF.

For this clonotype: Compared with germline, one end of the junction differs, possibly owing to a read error. This chain joins TRBV12-3 or TRBV12-4 and TRBJ2-3; unclear D gene. The CDR3 is 15 residues long. Here the CDR3 DNA reads TGTGCCGGCAGTTTTCATAACACCGGCACAGATACGCAGTATTTT. It translates to CAGSFHNTGTDTQYF.

This clonotype was recorded at least ten times. The chain is built from TRBV20-1 and TRBJ1-2; TRBD1 matches at 8 bases. The CDR3 runs 14 residues. Germline loops: CDR1 DFQATT, CDR2 SNEGSKA (reference sequence). The J segment lost 2 bases and the V segment lost 1 base, leaving 3 bases of the junction unmatched. CDR3 sequence reads: CSARVDRDNYGYTF. In DNA, the CDR3 is TGCAGTGCTAGAGTGGACAGGGACAACTATGGCTACACCTTC.

The chain carries TRBV7-2 and TRBJ2-5, with TRBD2 matching over 7 bases. The V segment lost 6 bases and the J segment 5 bases; nucleotides outside the gene matches: 9. The CDR3 has 14 residues. Germline V lookup: CDR1 SGHTA, CDR2 FQGNSA. The CDR3 is CASRGDYQLETQYF. The CDR3 DNA is TGTGCCAGCAGAGGGGACTATCAATTGGAGACCCAGTACTTC.